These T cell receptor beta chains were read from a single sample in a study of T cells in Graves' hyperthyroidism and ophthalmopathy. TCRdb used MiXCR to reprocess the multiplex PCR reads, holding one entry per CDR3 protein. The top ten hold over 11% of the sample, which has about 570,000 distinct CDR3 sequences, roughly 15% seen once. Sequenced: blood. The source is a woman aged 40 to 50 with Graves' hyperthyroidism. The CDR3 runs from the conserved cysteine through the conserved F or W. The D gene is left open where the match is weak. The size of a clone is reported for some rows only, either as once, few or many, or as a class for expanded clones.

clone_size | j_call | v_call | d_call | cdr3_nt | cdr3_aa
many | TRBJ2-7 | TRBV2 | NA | TGTGCCAGCAGTGGAGTCGTCTACGAGCAGTACTTC | CASSGVVYEQYF
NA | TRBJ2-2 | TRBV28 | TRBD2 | TGTGCCAGCAGTTTGGTTTCGGGCGGGAGAGGCTGGACCGGGGAGCTGTTTTTT | CASSLVSGGRGWTGELFF
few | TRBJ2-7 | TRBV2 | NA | TGTGCCAGCATCTTCATGGAGGGATACGAGCAGTACTTC | CASIFMEGYEQYF
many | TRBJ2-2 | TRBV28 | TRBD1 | TGTGCCAGCAGTTCAAACGGGGACAGGAACACCGGGGAGCTGTTTTTT | CASSSNGDRNTGELFF
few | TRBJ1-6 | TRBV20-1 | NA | TGCAGTGCTAGAGTTAAGGGGGACACCTATAATTCACCCCTCCACTTT | CSARVKGDTYNSPLHF
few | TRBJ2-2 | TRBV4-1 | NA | TGCGCCAGCAGCCAAGATGGGGCTAGATTCACCGGGGAGCTGTTTTTT | CASSQDGARFTGELFF
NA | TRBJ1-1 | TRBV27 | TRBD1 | TGTGCCAGCACCGACGGACAGGGATTCACTGAAGCTTTCTTT | CASTDGQGFTEAFF
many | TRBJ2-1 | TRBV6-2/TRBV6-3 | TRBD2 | TGTGCCAGCATTACGGACGGGAGGGCCGGGGATGAGCAGTTCTTC | CASITDGRAGDEQFF
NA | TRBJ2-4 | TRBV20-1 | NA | TGCAGTGCTAGCGCCCGGGACGCAAAGGGGGGAAACATTCAGTACTTC | CSASARDAKGGNIQYF
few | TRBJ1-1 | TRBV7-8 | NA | TGTGCCAGCAGCATCCTTGAAAGGACAGCAATTCCTGAAGCTTTCTTT | CASSILERTAIPEAFF
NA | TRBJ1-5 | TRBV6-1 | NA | TGTGCCAGCATGGAGGGCCTCAATCAGCCCCAGCATTTT | CASMEGLNQPQHF
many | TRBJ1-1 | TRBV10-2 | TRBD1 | TGCGCCAGCAGTTCCGGGACAGAGAACACTGAAGCTTTCTTT | CASSSGTENTEAFF
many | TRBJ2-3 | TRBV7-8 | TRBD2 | TGTGCCAGCAGCTTCAAGGGGAGGCGGGAGGGCCGGAATACGCAGTATTTT | CASSFKGRREGRNTQYF
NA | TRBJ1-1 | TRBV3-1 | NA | TGTGCCAGCAGCCCTCACGCCGGGGCGGGGTCCACTGAAGCTTTCTTT | CASSPHAGAGSTEAFF
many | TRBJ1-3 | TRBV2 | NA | TGTGCCAGCAGTGGCCGGGACACGGGAAACACCATATATTTT | CASSGRDTGNTIYF
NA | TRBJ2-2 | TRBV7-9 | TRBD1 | TGTGCCAGCAGCCCGGGACAGGGGATAACTCAGGACACCGGGGAGCTGTTTTTT | CASSPGQGITQDTGELFF
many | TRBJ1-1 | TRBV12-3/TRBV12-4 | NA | TGTGCCAGCAGCACCGGCGGGGGCAGTGAAGCTTTCTTT | CASSTGGGSEAFF
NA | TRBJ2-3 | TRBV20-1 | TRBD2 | TGCAGTGCTAGATGGTTTCACCCGGGACTAGCGGGAGATACGCAGTATTTT | CSARWFHPGLAGDTQYF
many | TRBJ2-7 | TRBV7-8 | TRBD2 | TGTGCCAGCAGCTTAGCACGGACTAGCGGGAGAGGCGAGCAGTACTTC | CASSLARTSGRGEQYF
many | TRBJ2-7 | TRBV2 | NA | TGTGCCAGCAGGGAGCAACCCGTGTACGAGCAGTACTTC | CASREQPVYEQYF
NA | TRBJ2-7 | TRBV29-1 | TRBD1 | TGCAGCGTTGAAGTTGTGGGACAGGGACCCTACGAGCAGTACTTC | CSVEVVGQGPYEQYF
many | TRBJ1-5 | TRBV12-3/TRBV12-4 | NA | TGTGCCAGCAGTTTAGAGGGGGGGCCCCAGCATTTT | CASSLEGGPQHF
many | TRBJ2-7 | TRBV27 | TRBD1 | TGTGCCAGCAGTTTGCCAGGGGGCCGTTTCTACGAGCAGTACTTC | CASSLPGGRFYEQYF